These T cell receptor beta chains were read from a single sample in a study of cytomegalovirus exposure and HLA in healthy donors. The table came from immunoSEQ multiplex PCR; TCRdb's copy has only in-frame clones and leaves some out. The data hold about 140,000 clones, with approximately 80% observed a single time. Sequences were obtained from PBMCs. Source of these receptors: a man between 35 and 55 years old in good health and CMV-seronegative. Each CDR3 is given with its conserved first and last residue. The order of the fields is CDR3 protein, CDR3 DNA, clone size, J gene, D gene, V gene. The D gene is left open where the match is weak. Clone size is stated in some rows and not others, as once, few, many or a class when expanded.

CDR3aa: CASSEATGAYNEQFF; CDR3nt: TGTGCCAGCAGTGAAGCAACAGGGGCCTACAATGAGCAGTTCTTC; abundance: NA; j_gene: TRBJ2-1; d_gene: TRBD1; v_gene: TRBV6-1
CDR3aa: CASSPSGTGGQETQYF; CDR3nt: TGCGCCAGCAGCCCCTCCGGGACAGGGGGACAAGAGACCCAGTACTTC; abundance: NA; j_gene: TRBJ2-5; d_gene: TRBD1; v_gene: TRBV5-1
CDR3aa: CASSPPGGNNQPQHF; CDR3nt: TGTGCCAGTAGTCCCCCGGGGGGCAACAATCAGCCCCAGCATTTT; abundance: NA; j_gene: TRBJ1-5; d_gene: NA; v_gene: TRBV19
CDR3aa: CASSPRPRVAGSQETQYF; CDR3nt: TGTGCCAGCTCACCACGGCCGAGGGTAGCGGGGTCCCAAGAGACCCAGTACTTC; abundance: NA; j_gene: TRBJ2-5; d_gene: TRBD2; v_gene: TRBV18
CDR3aa: CASSLGFGSGANVLTF; CDR3nt: TGTGCCAGCAGCTTAGGATTCGGCTCTGGGGCCAACGTCCTGACTTTC; abundance: NA; j_gene: TRBJ2-6; d_gene: NA; v_gene: TRBV11-3
CDR3aa: CASSQRGYSPLHF; CDR3nt: TGTGCCAGCAGCCAGAGGGGGTATTCACCCCTCCACTTT; abundance: NA; j_gene: TRBJ1-6; d_gene: NA; v_gene: TRBV14
CDR3aa: CASSLNRAGSSYNSPLHF; CDR3nt: TGTGCCAGCAGCTTGAACAGGGCTGGGAGCTCCTATAATTCACCCCTCCACTTT; abundance: few; j_gene: TRBJ1-6; d_gene: NA; v_gene: TRBV5-5
CDR3aa: CASSIRTSGTQETQYF; CDR3nt: TGTGCCAGTAGTATAAGGACTAGCGGGACCCAAGAGACCCAGTACTTC; abundance: NA; j_gene: TRBJ2-5; d_gene: TRBD2; v_gene: TRBV19
CDR3aa: CASSPTRARGAGELFF; CDR3nt: TGTGCCAGCAGTCCAACCCGGGCCAGGGGGGCGGGGGAGCTGTTTTTT; abundance: NA; j_gene: TRBJ2-2; d_gene: NA; v_gene: TRBV27
CDR3aa: CASSVEGLTGADTQYF; CDR3nt: TGTGCCAGCAGCGTAGAGGGCTTAACCGGGGCAGATACGCAGTATTTT; abundance: NA; j_gene: TRBJ2-3; d_gene: NA; v_gene: TRBV9
CDR3aa: CASSLGSGNYEQYF; CDR3nt: TGTGCCAGCAGCTTAGGGAGCGGGAACTACGAGCAGTACTTC; abundance: NA; j_gene: TRBJ2-7; d_gene: TRBD2; v_gene: TRBV7-7
CDR3aa: CASSGGQVLWETQYF; CDR3nt: TGTGCCAGCAGTGGGGGGCAGGTCCTTTGGGAGACCCAGTACTTC; abundance: NA; j_gene: TRBJ2-5; d_gene: NA; v_gene: TRBV2
CDR3aa: CSSSRQLAGVNIQYF; CDR3nt: TGTTCCAGCAGCCGTCAATTAGCGGGCGTAAACATTCAGTACTTC; abundance: NA; j_gene: TRBJ2-4; d_gene: TRBD2; v_gene: TRBV7-9
CDR3aa: CASSPDRGSRTQYF; CDR3nt: TGTGCCAGCAGCCCCGACAGGGGAAGTCGGACCCAGTACTTC; abundance: NA; j_gene: TRBJ2-5; d_gene: TRBD1; v_gene: TRBV11-2
CDR3aa: CASSLLAASPGGETQYF; CDR3nt: TGCGCCAGCAGCTTACTAGCAGCTAGCCCGGGGGGGGAGACCCAGTACTTC; abundance: NA; j_gene: TRBJ2-5; d_gene: TRBD2; v_gene: TRBV5-1
CDR3aa: CAWSETSPGELFF; CDR3nt: TGTGCCTGGAGCGAAACTAGTCCCGGGGAGCTGTTTTTT; abundance: NA; j_gene: TRBJ2-2; d_gene: NA; v_gene: TRBV30
CDR3aa: CASSGFRGSYNSPLHF; CDR3nt: TGTGCCAGCAGTGGATTCAGGGGATCCTATAATTCACCCCTCCACTTT; abundance: NA; j_gene: TRBJ1-6; d_gene: NA; v_gene: TRBV6-1
CDR3aa: CASSYRLAGPYEQYF; CDR3nt: TGTGCCAGCAGTTACAGGCTAGCGGGCCCCTACGAGCAGTACTTC; abundance: NA; j_gene: TRBJ2-7; d_gene: TRBD2; v_gene: TRBV6-5
CDR3aa: CASSQDQVSYEQYF; CDR3nt: TGCGCCAGCAGCCAAGACCAGGTTTCCTACGAGCAGTACTTC; abundance: NA; j_gene: TRBJ2-7; d_gene: NA; v_gene: TRBV4-3
CDR3aa: CASRGGAGAITEAFF; CDR3nt: TGTGCCAGCAGGGGGGGCGCGGGGGCTATCACTGAAGCTTTCTTT; abundance: NA; j_gene: TRBJ1-1; d_gene: NA; v_gene: TRBV28
CDR3aa: CASSYFVGTDYEQYF; CDR3nt: TGTGCCAGCAGCTATTTTGTGGGCACGGACTACGAGCAGTACTTC; abundance: NA; j_gene: TRBJ2-7; d_gene: NA; v_gene: TRBV7-2
CDR3aa: CASSLRLAGGETQYF; CDR3nt: TGTGCCAGCAGCCTAAGGCTAGCGGGAGGAGAGACCCAGTACTTC; abundance: NA; j_gene: TRBJ2-5; d_gene: TRBD2; v_gene: TRBV5-6
CDR3aa: CASPGRSGGVCTEAFF; CDR3nt: TGTGCCAGCCCGGGACGGTCCGGGGGTGTGTGCACTGAAGCTTTCTTT; abundance: NA; j_gene: TRBJ1-1; d_gene: NA; v_gene: TRBV4-2
CDR3aa: CASSLGQGGYAFF; CDR3nt: TGTGCCAGCAGCTTAGGGCAGGGAGGATACGCTTTCTTT; abundance: NA; j_gene: TRBJ1-1; d_gene: NA; v_gene: TRBV7-6
CDR3aa: CASSRQGGEKLFF; CDR3nt: TGCGCCAGCAGCCGACAGGGCGGTGAAAAACTGTTTTTT; abundance: NA; j_gene: TRBJ1-4; d_gene: TRBD1; v_gene: TRBV5-1
CDR3aa: CASSLDREETQYF; CDR3nt: TGTGCCAGCAGCTTAGACAGGGAGGAGACCCAGTACTTC; abundance: NA; j_gene: TRBJ2-5; d_gene: TRBD1; v_gene: TRBV5-4